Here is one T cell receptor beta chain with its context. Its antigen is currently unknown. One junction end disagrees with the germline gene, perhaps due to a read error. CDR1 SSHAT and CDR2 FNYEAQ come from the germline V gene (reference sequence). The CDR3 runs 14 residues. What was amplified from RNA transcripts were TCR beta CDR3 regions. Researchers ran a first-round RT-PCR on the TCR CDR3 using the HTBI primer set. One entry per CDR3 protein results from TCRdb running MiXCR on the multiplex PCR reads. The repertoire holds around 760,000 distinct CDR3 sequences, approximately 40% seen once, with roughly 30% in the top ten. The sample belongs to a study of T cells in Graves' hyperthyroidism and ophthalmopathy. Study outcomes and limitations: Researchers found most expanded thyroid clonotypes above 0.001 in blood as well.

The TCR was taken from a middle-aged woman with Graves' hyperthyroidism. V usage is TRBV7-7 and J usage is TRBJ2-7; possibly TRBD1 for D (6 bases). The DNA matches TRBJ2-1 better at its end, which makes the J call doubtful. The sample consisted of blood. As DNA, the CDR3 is TGTGCTAGCAGCCTCACGGACAGCTACAATGAGCAGTTCTTC. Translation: CASSLTDSYNEQFF.